The 6 T cell receptor beta chains below come from one sample, sequenced in a study of cytotoxic CD8 clonotypes in ibrutinib-treated CLL. Sequencing used immunoSEQ multiplex PCR; TCRdb keeps in-frame clones, though not all of them. The sample has around 40,000 clones, 60% to 80% seen once; the top ten hold over 15%. The input for sequencing was PBMCs, taken at disease progression, from a patient treated with ibrutinib. These receptors all come from a human donor with chronic lymphocytic leukemia.

This clone was recorded many times. The V gene is TRBV4-1, the J gene TRBJ2-5; no definite D call. The germline V gene encodes CDR1 MGHRA and CDR2 YSYEKL. Trimming took 4 bases from V and 1 from J, leaving 13 bases between them. This CDR3 has 15 residues. CDR3 sequence reads: CASSPGPSFQETQYF. The DNA of the CDR3 is TGCGCCAGCAGCCCTGGACCAAGCTTCCAAGAGACCCAGTACTTC.

The genes are TRBV29-1 and TRBJ2-5; 7 nucleotides align to TRBD2. The CDR3 runs to 13 residues. The V gene end was trimmed by 7 bases and the J gene end by 1 base; junction bases not matched to a gene: 6. Germline assignment: CDR1 SQVTM and CDR2 ANQGSEA. The CDR3 reads CSARAGSQETQYF. The CDR3 coding sequence is TGCAGCGCCAGAGCGGGGTCCCAAGAGACCCAGTACTTC. The full variable domain, completed using reference TRBV29-1 and TRBJ2-5, is SAVISQKPSRDICQRGTSLTIQCQVDSQVTMMFWYRQQPGQSLTLIATANQGSEATYESGFVIDKFPISRPNLTFSTLTVSNMSPEDSSIYLCSARAGSQETQYFGPGTRLLVL.

The chain uses TRBV6-1 and TRBJ2-5, with D hard to call. Looked up from germline, CDR1 is MNHNS and CDR2 is SASEGT. This CDR3 has 12 residues. Trimming removed 6 bases from V and 3 bases from J, with 8 bases in between. CDR3 in DNA: TGTGCCAGCAGGTCCTGGGAAGAGACCCAGTACTTC. Protein product: CASRSWEETQYF.

The V call is TRBV7-9, the J call TRBJ2-3, with D tentatively TRBD2 (5 bases). There are 14 residues in the CDR3. Per the germline V gene, CDR1 is SEHNR and CDR2 is FQNEAQ (reference sequence). Trimming cost V 0 bases and J 1 base, with 5 bases left between them. In nucleotides, the CDR3 is TGTGCCAGCAGCTTAGCGCGGGGCACAGATACGCAGTATTTT. Its translation is CASSLARGTDTQYF.

CDR3 in amino acids: CAISESKGNNSPLHF. CDR3 DNA: TGTGCCATCAGTGAGTCGAAGGGTAATAATTCACCCCTCCACTTT. V gene TRBV10-3 combines with J gene TRBJ1-6; D is unclear. The CDR3 sequence is 15 residues long. V shed 0 bases and J shed 5 bases, with 8 bases lying between them. Germline V lookup: CDR1 ENHRY, CDR2 SYGVKD.

The chain is built from TRBV5-1 and TRBJ2-2; tentatively, D is TRBD1 (6 bases). Trimming removed 0 bases at V and 7 bases at J, with 13 bases between. This CDR3 region has 15 residues. Germline CDR1 reads SGHRS; CDR2 reads YFSETQ. The CDR3 region is CASSLVGRGYGELFF. DNA for the CDR3: TGCGCCAGCAGCTTGGTAGGCAGGGGATACGGGGAGCTGTTTTTT.